The 3 T cell receptor beta chains in this list originate from one sample, sequenced in a study of OX40 agonist ivuxolimab in advanced cancers. Clones were read by immunoSEQ multiplex PCR, and TCRdb kept only the in-frame ones, dropping some. Here the sample spans tens of thousands of clones, roughly 86% being singletons. The specimen comprised CD4+ or CD8+ T cells sorted from blood, sampled in a trial of the OX40 agonist ivuxolimab. Receptor source: an adult with an advanced solid tumor such as melanoma, head and neck, liver or kidney cancer.

The CDR3 spells CASSLGLAGGKDTQYF. The CDR3 DNA follows: TGTGCCAGCAGCTTGGGACTAGCGGGGGGGAAAGATACGCAGTATTTT. The chain links TRBV5-6 to TRBJ2-3; 14 bases fit TRBD2. Trimming removed 0 bases from V and 5 bases from J; junction bases left unmatched: 2. The CDR3 loop spans 16 amino acids. Per the germline V gene, CDR1 is SGHDT and CDR2 is YYEEEE.

V usage is TRBV6-6 and J usage is TRBJ1-3; D call uncertain. The CDR3 is made up of 13 amino acids. Germline V gives CDR1 MNHNY, CDR2 SVGAGI (reference sequence). With 2 bases removed from V and 6 bases from J, the gap between germline ends came to 8 bases. The CDR3 DNA is TGTGCCAGCAGTTACCCGGATACAAACACCATATATTTT. It is translated as CASSYPDTNTIYF.

In DNA, the CDR3 is TGTGCCAGCACACGCCCCCGGTCTTATGGACAGAAAGAGACCCAGTACTTC. Its translation is CASTRPRSYGQKETQYF. The chain is built from TRBV5-6 and TRBJ2-5, with a possible D match to TRBD1 (6 bases). Germline V CDR1 and CDR2: SGHDT, YYEEEE. The length of the CDR3 is 17 residues. V lost 6 bases, J lost 3 bases, and 24 bases lay in between.